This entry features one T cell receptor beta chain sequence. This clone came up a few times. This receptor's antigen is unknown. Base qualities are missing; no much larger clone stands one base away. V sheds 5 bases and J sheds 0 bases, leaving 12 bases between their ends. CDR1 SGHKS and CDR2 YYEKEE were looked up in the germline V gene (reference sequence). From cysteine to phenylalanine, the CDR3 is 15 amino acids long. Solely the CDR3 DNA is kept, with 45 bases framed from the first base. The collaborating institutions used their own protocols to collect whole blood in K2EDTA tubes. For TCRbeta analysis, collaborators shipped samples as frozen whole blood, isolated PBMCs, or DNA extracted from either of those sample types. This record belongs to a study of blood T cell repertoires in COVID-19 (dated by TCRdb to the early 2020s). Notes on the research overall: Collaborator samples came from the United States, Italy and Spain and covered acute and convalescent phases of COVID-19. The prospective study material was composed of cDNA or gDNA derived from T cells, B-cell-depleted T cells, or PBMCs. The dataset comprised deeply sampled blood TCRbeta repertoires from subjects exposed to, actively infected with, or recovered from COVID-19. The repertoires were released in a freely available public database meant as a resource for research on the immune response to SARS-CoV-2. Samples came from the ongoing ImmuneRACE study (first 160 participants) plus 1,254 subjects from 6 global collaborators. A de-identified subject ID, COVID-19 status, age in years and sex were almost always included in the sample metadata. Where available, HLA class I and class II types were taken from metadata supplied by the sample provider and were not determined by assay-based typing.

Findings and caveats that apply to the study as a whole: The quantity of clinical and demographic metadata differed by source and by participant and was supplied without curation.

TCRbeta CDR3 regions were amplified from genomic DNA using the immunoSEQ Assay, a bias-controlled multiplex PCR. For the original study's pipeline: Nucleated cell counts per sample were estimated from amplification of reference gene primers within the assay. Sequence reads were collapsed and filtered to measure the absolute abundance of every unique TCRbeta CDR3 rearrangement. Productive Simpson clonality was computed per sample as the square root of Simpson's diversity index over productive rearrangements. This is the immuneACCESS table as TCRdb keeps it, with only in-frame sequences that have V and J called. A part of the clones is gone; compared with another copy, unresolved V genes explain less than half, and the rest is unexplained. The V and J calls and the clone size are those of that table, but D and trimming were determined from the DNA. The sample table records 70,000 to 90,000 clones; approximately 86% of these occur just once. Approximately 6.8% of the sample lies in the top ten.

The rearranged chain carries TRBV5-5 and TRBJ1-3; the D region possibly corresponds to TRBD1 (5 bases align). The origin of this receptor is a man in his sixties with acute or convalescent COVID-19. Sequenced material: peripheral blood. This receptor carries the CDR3 CASRLGGISGNTIYF. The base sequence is TGTGCCAGCAGACTCGGGGGTATCTCTGGAAACACCATATATTTT.